The 13 T cell receptor beta chains below were found in one sample sequenced in a study of T-cell memory formation after mild COVID-19. MiXCR, applied by TCRdb to the 5' RACE reads, yields one record per CDR3 protein. This repertoire shows about 45,000 distinct CDR3 sequences, under 7.5% found once; its top ten account for about 1.4%. Sequencing used PBMCs or a T cell subset sorted from them (not recorded which). The receptor source for this set is a man aged 18 to 30 who had mild COVID-19 (a few samples of this study predate the infection). Cell type and time point are not known.

This sequence joins TRBV7-9 and TRBJ2-2; TRBD1 matches 7 bases. The CDR3 has 14 residues. With V trimmed by 6 bases and J by 0 bases, 1 base remained unmatched. Per germline, CDR1 SEHNR and CDR2 FQNEAQ (reference sequence). CDR3 DNA sequence: TGTGCCAGCAGGGGACAGACGAACACCGGGGAGCTGTTTTTT. Translated, it gives CASRGQTNTGELFF.

This clonotype turned up a few times. The J gene is TRBJ2-3, the V gene TRBV7-9; 9 bases are a match to TRBD1. The CDR3 loop spans 15 amino acids. Trimming cost V 6 bases and J 4 bases; bases outside gene matches: 8. The germline gives CDR1 SEHNR, CDR2 FQNEAQ (reference sequence). The CDR3 spells CASRTTGGQSDTQYF. In DNA form, the CDR3 reads TGTGCCAGCAGGACCACAGGGGGCCAGTCAGATACGCAGTATTTT.

This chain uses TRBV6-5 with TRBJ2-3, with 7 bases fitting TRBD1. CDR3 length: 15 residues. The V gene's germline CDR1 is MNHEY and CDR2 SVGAGI. Unmatched junction bases numbered 8, after V lost 6 bases and J lost 2 bases. The CDR3 DNA follows: TGTGCCAGCAGGTTGACAGGGTTTTTCACAGATACGCAGTATTTT. Protein product: CASRLTGFFTDTQYF.

This clonotype was observed many times. DNA of the CDR3: TGCGCCAGCAGCCAAGGCAATGGGGGAGGCGAGACCCAGTACTTC. This sequence encodes CASSQGNGGGETQYF. The chain employs TRBV4-1 and TRBJ2-5; TRBD2 might be the D (6 bases). Trimming pared 1 base from V and 5 bases from J, leaving 14 bases between. The germline V gene has CDR1 MGHRA and CDR2 YSYEKL. The CDR3 runs to 15 residues.

This clonotype was counted only a few times. This rearrangement joins TRBV12-3 or TRBV12-4 to TRBJ2-6; D gene ambiguous. This CDR3 comprises 13 residues. V lost 7 bases, J lost 3 bases, and 7 bases lay in between. The CDR3 sequence: CASIRSGANVLTF. The CDR3 bases are TGTGCCAGCATTAGGAGTGGGGCCAACGTCCTGACTTTC.

This clonotype was detected many times. This rearrangement joins TRBV5-1 to TRBJ2-4, with 9 bases lining up with TRBD1. The J segment lost 7 bases and the V segment lost 0 bases, leaving 2 bases of the junction unmatched. This CDR3 region has 14 residues. CDR1 and CDR2 (germline): SGHRS, YFSETQ. The CDR3 region is CASSLEGQGNIQYF. CDR3 coding DNA: TGCGCCAGCAGCTTGGAGGGACAGGGTAACATTCAGTACTTC.

This clonotype occurred a few times. The J gene is TRBJ1-1, the V gene TRBV5-1; 8 bases align to TRBD1. J gave up 4 bases and V 2 bases, and 10 bases lay outside the gene matches. Germline values: CDR1 SGHRS, CDR2 YFSETQ. CDR3 length: 16 amino acids. The CDR3 loop is CASSFLTGEDSTEAFF. CDR3 nucleotides: TGCGCCAGCAGCTTCCTGACAGGGGAGGACTCCACTGAAGCTTTCTTT.

This clonotype was detected many times. CDR3 loop: CASSLTWGFYKSSTDTQYF. The DNA for the CDR3 is TGCGCCAGCAGCCTTACCTGGGGATTCTATAAATCTAGCACAGATACGCAGTATTTT. The chain has TRBV4-1 and TRBJ2-3; D remains unclear. Between the trimmed V and J ends, which lost 4 bases and 0 bases, there was a span of 23 bases. CDR3 length: 19 amino acids. CDR1 is MGHRA, CDR2 YSYEKL, per germline.

The chain has TRBV29-1 and TRBJ2-3, with 7 bases lining up with TRBD2. The CDR3 spans 12 residues. After removal of 7 bases from V and 4 bases from J, the junction contained 5 bases not matched to a gene. Germline values: CDR1 SQVTM, CDR2 ANQGSEA. The CDR3 nucleotides are TGCAGCGCGGGGGGAGGTGCAGATACGCAGTATTTT. It specifies CSAGGGADTQYF.

This clonotype was detected ten times or more. The genes are TRBV20-1 and TRBJ2-7; D uncertain. This CDR3 region has 13 residues. Germline V gives CDR1 DFQATT, CDR2 SNEGSKA (reference sequence). Trimming took off 3 bases at V and 7 bases at J, with 16 bases between the two ends. CDR3 residues: CSASDYRLLEQYF. In nucleotides, the CDR3 is TGCAGTGCTAGTGATTACAGATTGTTAGAGCAGTACTTC.

This chain links TRBV11-2 with TRBJ2-3; D is undetermined. The CDR3 has 13 residues. Per germline, CDR1 SGHAT and CDR2 FQNNGV. Trimming took off 3 bases at V and 4 bases at J, with 8 bases between the two ends. The CDR3 nucleotides read TGTGCCAGCAGCTTCTCTGACCCAGATACGCAGTATTTT. Amino acids: CASSFSDPDTQYF.

This clonotype was counted a few times. The gene calls are TRBV6-2 or TRBV6-3 and TRBJ2-1; D gene unclear. Per germline, CDR1 MNHEY and CDR2 SVGEGT. CDR3 length: 13 amino acids. The V and J ends lost 9 bases and 6 bases respectively, with 15 bases between them. CDR3 coding DNA: TGTGCCAGAGAATATAGACGGCGCAATGAGCAGTTCTTC. Its protein is CAREYRRRNEQFF.

This clonotype has at least ten counts. The chain combines TRBV29-1 with TRBJ2-5; possibly TRBD1 for D (6 bases). The length of the CDR3 is 12 residues. The germline V gene has CDR1 SQVTM and CDR2 ANQGSEA. Trimming shortened V by 5 bases and J by 3 bases, and 10 bases separated the two germline ends. In DNA form, the CDR3 reads TGCAGCGTTCGCCGACAGGAAGAGACCCAGTACTTC. This translates into CSVRRQEETQYF.